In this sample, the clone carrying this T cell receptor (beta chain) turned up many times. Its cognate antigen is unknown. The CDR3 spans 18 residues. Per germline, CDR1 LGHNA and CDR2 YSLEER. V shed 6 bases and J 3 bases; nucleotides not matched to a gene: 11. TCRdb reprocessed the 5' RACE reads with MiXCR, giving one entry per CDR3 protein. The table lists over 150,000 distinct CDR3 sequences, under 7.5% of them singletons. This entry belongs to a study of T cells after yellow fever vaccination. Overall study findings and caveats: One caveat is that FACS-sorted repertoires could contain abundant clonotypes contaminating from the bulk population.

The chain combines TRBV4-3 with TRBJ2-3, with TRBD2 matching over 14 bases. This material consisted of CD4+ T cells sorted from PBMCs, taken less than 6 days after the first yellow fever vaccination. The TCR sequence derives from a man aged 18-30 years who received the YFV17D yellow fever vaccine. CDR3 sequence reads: CASSKRGWTSGGTDTQYF. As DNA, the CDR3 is TGCGCCAGCAGTAAAAGGGGGTGGACTAGCGGGGGGACAGATACGCAGTATTTT.